Below, 15 T cell receptor beta chains from the same sample are listed, as sequenced in a study of blood T cell repertoires in COVID-19. Assay used: immunoSEQ multiplex PCR; TCRdb lists only in-frame clones, some missing. This table has around 200,000 clones, 88% appearing once. Sequences were obtained from peripheral blood. These receptors were collected from a young man with active or convalescent COVID-19.

V gene TRBV11-3 combines with J gene TRBJ2-7; weak D call: TRBD2 (6 bases). The CDR3 consists of 14 residues. The V end lost 3 bases, the J end lost 6 bases, and 15 bases lay between the germline ends. Germline-derived CDR1 and CDR2 are SGHNT and YENEEA. As DNA, the CDR3 is TGTGCCAGCAGCTTCGGGGGATTGAGAGGCGAGCAGTACTTC. Protein: CASSFGGLRGEQYF.

J is TRBJ2-3 and V is TRBV12-3 or TRBV12-4; D is uncertain. This CDR3 region has 11 residues. Trimming stripped 3 bases from V and 6 bases from J, with 4 bases between. The CDR3 DNA sequence: TGTGCCAGCAGTTTCTCGGATACGCAGTATTTT. Its protein is CASSFSDTQYF.

This chain links TRBV2 with TRBJ1-4, with 7 positions matching TRBD1. The CDR3 loop spans 14 amino acids. CDR1 and CDR2 (germline): SNHLY, FYNNEI. Trimming took 6 bases from V and 4 from J; bases not matched to a gene: 5. CDR3 DNA: TGTGCCAGCAGCCGACAGGGACGTAATGAAAAACTGTTTTTT. This gives the protein CASSRQGRNEKLFF.

The chain combines TRBV7-2 with TRBJ1-4; D unresolved. The germline V gene encodes CDR1 SGHTA and CDR2 FQGNSA. V dropped 3 bases and J dropped 11 bases, with 13 bases sitting between them. The CDR3 has 13 amino acids. CDR3 in amino acids: CASSFKAWEKLFF. CDR3 coding DNA: TGTGCCAGCAGCTTTAAGGCCTGGGAGAAACTGTTTTTT.

This clone showed up just once. V and J are TRBV28 and TRBJ1-2; D uncertain. This CDR3 is 14 amino acids long. Germline-derived CDR1 and CDR2 are MDHEN and SYDVKM. V lost 7 bases to trimming and J lost 4 bases, with 16 bases between them. Written as DNA, the CDR3 is TGTGCCAGCACCCTGGCGGGGTCTGGCTATGGCTACACCTTC. This translates into CASTLAGSGYGYTF.

The chain employs TRBV12-3 or TRBV12-4 and TRBJ1-2; 9 bases line up with TRBD1. J lost 6 bases, V lost 4 bases, and 3 bases had no gene match. This CDR3 spans 13 amino acids. The CDR3 region has the DNA TGTGCCAGCAGTTGGGACAGGGTGAATGGCTACACCTTC. Translation: CASSWDRVNGYTF.

This clone was observed at least ten times. The sample carries other DNA sequences with the same CDR3. This chain links TRBV5-1 with TRBJ1-6; D gene ambiguous. This CDR3 has 14 amino acids. Germline V gene lookup returns CDR1 SGHRS and CDR2 YFSETQ. With 0 bases removed from V and 7 bases from J, the gap between germline ends came to 8 bases. CDR3 bases: TGCGCCAGCAGCTTGGTCAGCGAGAATTCACCCCTCCACTTT. Its translation is CASSLVSENSPLHF.

Written as DNA, the CDR3 is TGTGCCAGCAGTGAATTAGTTTCAAGCAATCAGCCCCAGCATTTT. Its translation is CASSELVSSNQPQHF. J is TRBJ1-5 and V is TRBV2; D is ambiguous. The CDR3 sequence is 15 residues long. Germline V lookup: CDR1 SNHLY, CDR2 FYNNEI. Trimming left V 2 bases short and J 1 base short, with 9 bases between.

The chain combines TRBV23-1 with TRBJ2-1, with 8 bases identical to TRBD1. TRBV23-1 is an ORF; its function is uncertain. The CDR3 consists of 16 residues. Trimming removed 3 bases from V and 6 bases from J; junction bases left unmatched: 10. The CDR3 is CASSQTQGGVFNEQFF. In nucleotides, the CDR3 is TGCGCCAGCAGTCAGACACAGGGGGGCGTTTTCAATGAGCAGTTCTTC.

The chain has TRBV5-6 and TRBJ2-1, with D perhaps TRBD2 (6 bases). Per the germline V gene, CDR1 is SGHDT and CDR2 is YYEEEE. Trimming shortened V by 2 bases and J by 0 bases, and 9 bases separated the two germline ends. This CDR3 comprises 15 residues. In nucleotides, the CDR3 is TGTGCCAGCAGCTTTCCCGGGAGCTCCTACAATGAGCAGTTCTTC. Protein sequence: CASSFPGSSYNEQFF.

This chain joins TRBV10-2 and TRBJ1-1; tentatively, D is TRBD1 (5 bases). The CDR3 length is 14 residues. The germline CDR1 and CDR2 sequences are WSHSY and SAAADI. The V end lost 5 bases, the J end lost 1 base, and 11 bases lay between the germline ends. The chain's CDR3 is CASSHIDRNTEAFF. As DNA, the CDR3 is TGCGCCAGCAGTCATATTGACAGGAACACTGAAGCTTTCTTT.

This chain joins TRBV7-9 and TRBJ1-1; no definite D call. V dropped 8 bases and J dropped 4 bases, with 8 bases sitting between them. Germline CDR1 reads SEHNR; CDR2 reads FQNEAQ (reference sequence). CDR3 length: 11 residues. CDR3 coding DNA: TGTGCCAGCTCTGGGCTCACTGAAGCTTTCTTT. It yields the protein CASSGLTEAFF.

The CDR3 here is CTSSQDGETGREKLFF. The CDR3, as DNA: TGCACCAGCAGCCAAGATGGGGAGACAGGGAGGGAAAAACTGTTTTTT. The chain uses TRBV1 and TRBJ1-4; the table's D gene call, TRBD1, was not cross checked with the DNA. TRBV1 is a listed pseudogene. This CDR3 has 16 residues.

V usage is TRBV7-2 and J usage is TRBJ2-1, with D possibly being TRBD2 (5 bases). CDR1 is SGHTA and CDR2 is FQGNSA in the germline V gene. This CDR3 is built from 15 residues. Trimming removed 5 bases at V and 0 bases at J, with 11 bases between. The CDR3 sequence: CASSLAGVSYNEQFF. The DNA for the CDR3 is TGTGCCAGCAGCCTCGCCGGGGTCTCCTACAATGAGCAGTTCTTC. The whole variable domain, remainder taken from reference TRBV7-2 and TRBJ2-1, is GAGVSQSPSNKVTEKGKDVELRCDPISGHTALYWYRQSLGQGLEFLIYFQGNSAPDKSGLPSDRFSAERTGGSVSTLTIQRTQQEDSAVYLCASSLAGVSYNEQFFGPGTRLTVL.

The chain uses TRBV19 and TRBJ1-2; possible D gene TRBD1, 6 bases. Germline V gene data show CDR1 as LNHDA and CDR2 as SQIVND (reference sequence). CDR3 length: 14 amino acids. Trimming removed 7 bases from V and 5 bases from J, with 17 bases in between. In nucleotides, the CDR3 is TGTGCCAGTAAACCGCAGGGGAATATTTATGGCTACACCTTC. Residues: CASKPQGNIYGYTF. Based on the CDR3 plus reference TRBV19 and TRBJ1-2, the full variable domain is DGGITQSPKYLFRKEGQNVTLSCEQNLNHDAMYWYRQDPGQGLRLIYYSQIVNDFQKGDIAEGYSVSREKKESFPLTVTSAQKNPTAFYLCASKPQGNIYGYTFGSGTRLTVV.